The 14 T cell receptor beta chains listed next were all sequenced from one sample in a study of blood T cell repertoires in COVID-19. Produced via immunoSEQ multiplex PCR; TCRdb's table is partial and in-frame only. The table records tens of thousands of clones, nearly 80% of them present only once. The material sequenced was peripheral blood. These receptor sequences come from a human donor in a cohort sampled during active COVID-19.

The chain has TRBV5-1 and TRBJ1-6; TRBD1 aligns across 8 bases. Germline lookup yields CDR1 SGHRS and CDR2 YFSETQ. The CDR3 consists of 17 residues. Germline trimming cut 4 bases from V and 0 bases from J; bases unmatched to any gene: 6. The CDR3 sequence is CASSTAGGDSYNSPLHF. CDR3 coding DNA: TGCGCCAGCAGCACTGCAGGGGGCGACTCCTATAATTCACCCCTCCACTTT.

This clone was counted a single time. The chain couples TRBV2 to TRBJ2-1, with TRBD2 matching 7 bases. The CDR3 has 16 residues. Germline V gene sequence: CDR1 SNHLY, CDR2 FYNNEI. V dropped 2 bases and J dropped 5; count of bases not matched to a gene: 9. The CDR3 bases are TGTGCCAGCAGTGAAACGGGGGGAAAGGGGAACAATGAGCAGTTCTTC. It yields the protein CASSETGGKGNNEQFF.

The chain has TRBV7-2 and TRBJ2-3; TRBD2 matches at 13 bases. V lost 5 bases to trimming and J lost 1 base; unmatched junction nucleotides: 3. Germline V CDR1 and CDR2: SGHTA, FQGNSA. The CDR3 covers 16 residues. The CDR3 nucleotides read TGTGCCAGCAGCATCGGACTAGCGGGGGGCACAGATACGCAGTATTTT. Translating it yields CASSIGLAGGTDTQYF.

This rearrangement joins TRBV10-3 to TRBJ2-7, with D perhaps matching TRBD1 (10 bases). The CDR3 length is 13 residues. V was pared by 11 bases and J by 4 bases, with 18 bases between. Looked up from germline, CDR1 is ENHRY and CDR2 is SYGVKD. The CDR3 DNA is TGTGCCTCTAGCGGGACAGGGGAATACGAGCAGTACTTC. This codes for CASSGTGEYEQYF.

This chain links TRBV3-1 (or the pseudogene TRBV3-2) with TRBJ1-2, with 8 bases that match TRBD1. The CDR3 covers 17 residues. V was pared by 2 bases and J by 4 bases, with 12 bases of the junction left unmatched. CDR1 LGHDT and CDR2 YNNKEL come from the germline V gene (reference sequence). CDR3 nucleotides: TGTGCCAGCAGCCAATCTTTCCAGGGGGCGCAGTCCTATGGCTACACCTTC. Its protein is CASSQSFQGAQSYGYTF.

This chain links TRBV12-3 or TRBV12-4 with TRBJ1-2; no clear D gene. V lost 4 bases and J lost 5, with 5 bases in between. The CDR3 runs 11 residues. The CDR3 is CASSYSYGYTF. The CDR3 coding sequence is TGTGCCAGCAGTTACAGTTATGGCTACACCTTC.

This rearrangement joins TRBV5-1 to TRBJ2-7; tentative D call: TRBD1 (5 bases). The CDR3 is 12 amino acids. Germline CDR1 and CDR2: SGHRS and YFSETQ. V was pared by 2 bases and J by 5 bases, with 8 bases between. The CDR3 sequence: CASSLSRDEQYF. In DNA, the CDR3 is TGCGCCAGCAGCTTAAGCAGGGACGAGCAGTACTTC. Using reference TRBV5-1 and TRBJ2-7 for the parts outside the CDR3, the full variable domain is KAGVTQTPRYLIKTRGQQVTLSCSPISGHRSVSWYQQTPGQGLQFLFEYFSETQRNKGNFPGRFSGRQFSNSRSEMNVSTLELGDSALYLCASSLSRDEQYFGPGTRLTVT.

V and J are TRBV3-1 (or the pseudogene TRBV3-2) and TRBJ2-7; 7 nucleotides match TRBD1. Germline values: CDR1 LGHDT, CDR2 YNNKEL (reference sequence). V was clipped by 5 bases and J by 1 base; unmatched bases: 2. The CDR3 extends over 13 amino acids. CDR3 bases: TGTGCCAGCAGCGACAGGGAATCCTACGAGCAGTACTTC. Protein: CASSDRESYEQYF.

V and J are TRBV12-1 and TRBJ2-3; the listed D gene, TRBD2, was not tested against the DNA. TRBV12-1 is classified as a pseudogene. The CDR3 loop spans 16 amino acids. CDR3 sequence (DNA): TGTGCCAGCAGCTTTGCGATTGAGCTAGAGCCAGATACGCAGTATTTT. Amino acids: CASSFAIELEPDTQYF.

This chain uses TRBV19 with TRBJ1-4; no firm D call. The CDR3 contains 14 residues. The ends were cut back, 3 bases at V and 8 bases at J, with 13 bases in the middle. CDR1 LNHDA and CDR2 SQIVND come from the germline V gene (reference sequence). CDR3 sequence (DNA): TGTGCCAGTAGTATGACACCGGGGAGAGAAAAACTGTTTTTT. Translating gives CASSMTPGREKLFF.

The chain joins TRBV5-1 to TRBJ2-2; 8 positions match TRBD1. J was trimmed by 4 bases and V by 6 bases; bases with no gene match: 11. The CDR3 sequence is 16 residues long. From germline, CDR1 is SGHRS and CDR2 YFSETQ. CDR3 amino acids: CASKTGALQFTGELFF. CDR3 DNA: TGCGCCAGCAAGACAGGGGCCCTACAATTCACCGGGGAGCTGTTTTTT.

The CDR3 DNA reads TGTGCCAGCAGCTCCCGGACTAGCGGGGTAAGCTCCTACGAGCAGTACTTC. Its translation: CASSSRTSGVSSYEQYF. The chain employs TRBV7-9 and TRBJ2-7; 12 nucleotides agree with TRBD2. Germline values: CDR1 SEHNR, CDR2 FQNEAQ (reference sequence). With 4 bases clipped from V and 0 bases from J, the junction kept 7 bases outside the gene matches. The CDR3 length is 17 residues.

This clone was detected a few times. The CDR3 nucleotides are TGCGCCAGCAGCCCCAGGGGTGGCAACGGGGAGCTGTTTTTT. Protein: CASSPRGGNGELFF. The chain carries TRBV5-1 and TRBJ2-2; TRBD1 might be the D (6 bases). This CDR3 has 14 amino acids. CDR1 is SGHRS, CDR2 YFSETQ, per germline. V was shortened by 4 bases and J by 7 bases, with 14 bases between the two germline ends.

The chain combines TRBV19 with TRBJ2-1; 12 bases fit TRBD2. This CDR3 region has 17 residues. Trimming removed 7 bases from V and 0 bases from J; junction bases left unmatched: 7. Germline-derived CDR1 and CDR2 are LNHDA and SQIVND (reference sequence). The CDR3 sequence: CASTQGLAGSSYNEQFF. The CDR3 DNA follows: TGTGCCAGTACTCAAGGACTAGCGGGGAGCTCCTACAATGAGCAGTTCTTC.